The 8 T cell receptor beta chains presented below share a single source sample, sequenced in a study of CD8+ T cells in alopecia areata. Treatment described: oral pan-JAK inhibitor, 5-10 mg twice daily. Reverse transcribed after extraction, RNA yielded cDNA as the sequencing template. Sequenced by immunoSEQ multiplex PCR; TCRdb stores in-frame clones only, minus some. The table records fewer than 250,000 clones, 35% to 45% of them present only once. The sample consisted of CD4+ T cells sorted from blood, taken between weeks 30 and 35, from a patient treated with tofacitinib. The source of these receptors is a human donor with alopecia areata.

In DNA form, the CDR3 reads TGTGCCAGCAGCTTGAGGAGCACCCCAGATACGCAGTATTTT. Its translation: CASSLRSTPDTQYF. The chain is built from TRBV5-4 and TRBJ2-3; no clear D. CDR1 SGHNT and CDR2 YYREEE come from the germline V gene (reference sequence). CDR3 length: 14 residues. The V end was cut by 1 base, the J end by 4 bases, with 10 bases between.

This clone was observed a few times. In DNA form, the CDR3 reads TGCAGCGTTTACGACAGACACTATGGCTACACCTTC. The encoded protein is CSVYDRHYGYTF. The rearrangement uses TRBV29-1 and TRBJ1-2; TRBD1 is a possible D gene (5 bases). The CDR3 loop spans 12 amino acids. The germline CDR1 and CDR2 sequences are SQVTM and ANQGSEA. V lost 5 bases, J lost 3 bases, and 10 bases lay in between. The full variable domain, its missing parts supplied by reference TRBV29-1 and TRBJ1-2, is SAVISQKPSRDICQRGTSLTIQCQVDSQVTMMFWYRQQPGQSLTLIATANQGSEATYESGFVIDKFPISRPNLTFSTLTVSNMSPEDSSIYLCSVYDRHYGYTFGSGTRLTVV.

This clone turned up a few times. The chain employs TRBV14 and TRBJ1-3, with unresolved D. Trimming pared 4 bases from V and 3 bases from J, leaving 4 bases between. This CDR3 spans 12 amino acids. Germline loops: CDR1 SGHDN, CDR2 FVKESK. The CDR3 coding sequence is TGTGCCAGCAGCCTACTTGGAAACACCATATATTTT. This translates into CASSLLGNTIYF.

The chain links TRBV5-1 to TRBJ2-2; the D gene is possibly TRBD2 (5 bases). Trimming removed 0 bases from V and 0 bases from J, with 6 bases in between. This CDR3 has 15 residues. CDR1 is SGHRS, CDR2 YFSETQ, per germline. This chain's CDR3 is CASSLGGSNTGELFF. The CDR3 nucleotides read TGCGCCAGCAGCTTGGGAGGGTCGAACACCGGGGAGCTGTTTTTT.

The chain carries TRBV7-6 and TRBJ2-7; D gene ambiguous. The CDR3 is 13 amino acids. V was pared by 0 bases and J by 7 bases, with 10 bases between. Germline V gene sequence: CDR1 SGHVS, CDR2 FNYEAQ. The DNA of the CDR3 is TGTGCCAGCAGCTTAGCGATAACGGAGGAGCAGTACTTC. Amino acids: CASSLAITEEQYF.

CDR3 nucleotides: TGTGCCTGGCTCTGGGGTCGGGGGGTCAATGAGCAGTTCTTC. It is translated as CAWLWGRGVNEQFF. The chain has TRBV30 and TRBJ2-1, with 7 bases matching TRBD2. CDR1 GTSNPN and CDR2 SVGIG come from the germline V gene (reference sequence). V shed 5 bases and J 6 bases; nucleotides not matched to a gene: 10. CDR3 length: 14 residues.

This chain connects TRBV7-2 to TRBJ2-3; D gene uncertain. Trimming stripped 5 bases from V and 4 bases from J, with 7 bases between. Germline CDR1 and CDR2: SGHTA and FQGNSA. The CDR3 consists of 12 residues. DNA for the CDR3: TGTGCCAGCAGCCTATTTGCAGATACGCAGTATTTT. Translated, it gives CASSLFADTQYF.

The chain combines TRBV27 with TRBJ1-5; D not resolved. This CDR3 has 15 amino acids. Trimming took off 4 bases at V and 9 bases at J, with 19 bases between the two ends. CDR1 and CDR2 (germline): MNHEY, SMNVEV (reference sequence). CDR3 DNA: TGTGCCAGCAGTTCCGGACGGCCCGAAAACGGGCCCCAGCATTTT. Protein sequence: CASSSGRPENGPQHF.